This T cell receptor beta chain originates from a study of post-analysis software for immune sequencing data. The overall study: Patients had relapsing-remitting, secondary progressive or progressive-relapsing multiple sclerosis; some lacked subtype.

Germline loops: CDR1 MGHDK, CDR2 SYGVNS. V lost 4 bases and J lost 4, with 8 bases in between. This CDR3 contains 12 residues. As regards this clonotype: Antigen: not known.

Sequencing libraries made from TCR beta cDNA carried unique molecular identifiers. With 1 to 10 million T cells as the source, 500,000 to 650,000 cDNA molecules resulted. TCRdb re-analysed the PCR reads in MiXCR, keeping a single row per CDR3 protein. The sample lists about 770,000 distinct CDR3 sequences; 40% to 55% were seen once. Study conclusions and caveats: Patients carried roughly five TRBV segments more frequently than controls did, and TRBV5-6, TRBV5-1 and TRBV20-1 were among them. For normalized Chao1 diversity, multiple sclerosis patients scored significantly lower than controls did.

The chain employs TRBV25-1 and TRBJ2-7, with D uncertain. This TCR came from a girl aged 10-17 years with multiple sclerosis. The sample comprised blood. The DNA for the CDR3 is TGTGCCAGCAGTGGATTCGGTTACGAGCAGTACTTC. This sequence encodes CASSGFGYEQYF.